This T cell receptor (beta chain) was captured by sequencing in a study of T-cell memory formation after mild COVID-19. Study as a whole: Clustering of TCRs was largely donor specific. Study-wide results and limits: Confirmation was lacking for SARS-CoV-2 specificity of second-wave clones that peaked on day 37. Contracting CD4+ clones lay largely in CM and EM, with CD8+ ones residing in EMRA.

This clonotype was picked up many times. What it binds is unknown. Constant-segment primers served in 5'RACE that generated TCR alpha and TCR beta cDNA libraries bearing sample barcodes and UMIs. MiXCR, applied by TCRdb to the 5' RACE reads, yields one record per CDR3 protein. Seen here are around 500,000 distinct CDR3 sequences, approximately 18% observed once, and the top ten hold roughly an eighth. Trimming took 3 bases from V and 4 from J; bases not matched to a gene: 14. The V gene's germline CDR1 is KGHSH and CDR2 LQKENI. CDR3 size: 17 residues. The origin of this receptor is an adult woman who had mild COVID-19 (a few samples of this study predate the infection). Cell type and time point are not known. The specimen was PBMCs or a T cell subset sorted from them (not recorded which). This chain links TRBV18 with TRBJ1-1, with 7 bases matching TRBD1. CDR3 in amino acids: CASSPGVGGGQGTEAFF. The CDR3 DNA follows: TGTGCCAGCTCACCGGGGGTAGGGGGCGGTCAAGGCACTGAAGCTTTCTTT.